This T cell receptor beta chain comes out of a study of CD8 T cells in Susac syndrome. Study-level points and caveats: Clonal expansion involving Susac CD8+ cells peaked in TEMRA cells and active patients.

With random hexamers, about 0.5 to 1 ug RNA was reverse transcribed. By means of immunoSEQ multiplex PCR, TCR beta CDR3 spanning 54 Vbeta and 13 Jbeta underwent amplification. TCRdb reanalysed the immunoSEQ multiplex PCR reads using MiXCR and keeps one entry per CDR3 protein. Of around 69,000 distinct CDR3 sequences in the sample, 90% to 95% are singletons; the top ten hold around 0.45%. Note on this clonotype: Its cognate antigen is unknown.

The germline V gene encodes CDR1 LGHDT and CDR2 YNNKEL (reference sequence). With 1 base removed from V and 1 base from J, the gap between germline ends came to 7 bases. This CDR3 has 14 amino acids. The receptor's source is a human donor with Susac syndrome. The chain employs TRBV3-1 and TRBJ1-1, with unresolved D. Material: CD8+ T cells from PBMCs. CDR3 nucleotides: TGTGCCAGCAGCCAAGTCGGTTCGAACACTGAAGCTTTCTTT. Encoded protein: CASSQVGSNTEAFF.